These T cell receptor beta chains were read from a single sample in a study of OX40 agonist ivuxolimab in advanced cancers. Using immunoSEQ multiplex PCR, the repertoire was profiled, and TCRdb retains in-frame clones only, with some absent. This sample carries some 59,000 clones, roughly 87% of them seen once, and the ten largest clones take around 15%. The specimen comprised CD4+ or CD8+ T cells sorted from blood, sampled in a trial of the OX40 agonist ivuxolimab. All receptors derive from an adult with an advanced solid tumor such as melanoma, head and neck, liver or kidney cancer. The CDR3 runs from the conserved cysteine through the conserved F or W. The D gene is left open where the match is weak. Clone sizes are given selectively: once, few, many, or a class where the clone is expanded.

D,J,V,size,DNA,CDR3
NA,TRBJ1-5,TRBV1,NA,TGCACCAGCAGCCAAGATCAAGTGGGGAAAAATCAGCCCCAGCATTTT,CTSSQDQVGKNQPQHF
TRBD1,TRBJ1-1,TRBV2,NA,TGTGCCAGCATCGAGGCAGGGGGGACTGAAGCTTTCTTT,CASIEAGGTEAFF
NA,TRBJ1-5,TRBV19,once,TGTGCCAGTAGTCCCGTCGGTGTGGGCAATCAGCCCCAGCATTTT,CASSPVGVGNQPQHF
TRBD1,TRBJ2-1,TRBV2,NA,TGTGCCAGCAGTGAGTTCCAGGGGGCTAGAAAATCCTACAATGAGCAGTTCTTC,CASSEFQGARKSYNEQFF
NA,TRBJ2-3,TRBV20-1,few,TGCAGTGCTAGCAGAACAGATACGCAGTATTTT,CSASRTDTQYF
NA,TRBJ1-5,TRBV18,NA,TGTGCCAGCTCACCAGAGGCAGGCCTGGGCAATCAGCCCCAGCATTTT,CASSPEAGLGNQPQHF
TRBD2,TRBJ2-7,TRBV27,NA,TGTGCCAGCAGCTCTACCCTAGCGGGAGACTACGAGCAGTACTTC,CASSSTLAGDYEQYF
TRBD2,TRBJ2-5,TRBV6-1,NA,TGTGCCAGCAGCCAGGGACTAGGGAAACAAGAGACCCAGTACTTC,CASSQGLGKQETQYF
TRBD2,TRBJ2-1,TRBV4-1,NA,TGCGCCAGCAGCCTAACTTTAGCGGGATCCTACAATGAGCAGTTCTTC,CASSLTLAGSYNEQFF
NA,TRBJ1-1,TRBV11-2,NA,TGTGCCAGCAGCTTAATCGGGGGGGCTCACACTGAAGCTTTCTTT,CASSLIGGAHTEAFF
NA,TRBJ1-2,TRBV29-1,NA,TGCAGCGTTGAAGATCGGGGGAGTTATGGCTACACCTTC,CSVEDRGSYGYTF
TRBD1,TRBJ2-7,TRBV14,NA,TGTGCCAGCAGCCTACGGACAGGGGCTATCTCCTACGAGCAGTACTTC,CASSLRTGAISYEQYF
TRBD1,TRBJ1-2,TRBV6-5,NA,TGTGCCAGCAGTTCGACAGGGAACTATGGCTACACCTTC,CASSSTGNYGYTF
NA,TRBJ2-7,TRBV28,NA,TGTGCCAGCAGTTTGGGGCGGTACGAGCAGTACTTC,CASSLGRYEQYF
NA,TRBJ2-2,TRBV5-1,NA,TGCGCCAGCAGCTTGGTTGCGGGAATAGCAGCCGGGGAGCTGTTTTTT,CASSLVAGIAAGELFF
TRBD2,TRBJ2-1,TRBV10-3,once,TGTGCCATCACCGGGACTAGCTACAATGAGCAGTTCTTC,CAITGTSYNEQFF
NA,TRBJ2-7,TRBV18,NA,TGTGCCAGCTCACCACCGACTGTAGCTACTTTCTACGAGCAGTACTTC,CASSPPTVATFYEQYF
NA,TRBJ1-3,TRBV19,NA,TGTGCCAGTAGTATATCATATCACTCTGGAAACACCATATATTTT,CASSISYHSGNTIYF
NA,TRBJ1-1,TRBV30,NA,TGTGCCTGGAGTGGGGGGGCAGGCGCTAAGAACACTGAAGCTTTCTTT,CAWSGGAGAKNTEAFF
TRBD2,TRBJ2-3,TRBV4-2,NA,TGTGCCAGCAGCCAAGACCCTATAGCGGGAGGGCCATCAGATACGCAGTATTTT,CASSQDPIAGGPSDTQYF
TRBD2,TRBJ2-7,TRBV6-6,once,TGTGCCAGCAGTTATGTAGCGGGAGGGCCCACGGAGCAGTACTTC,CASSYVAGGPTEQYF
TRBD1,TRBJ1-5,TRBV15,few,TGTGCCACCAGCAGAACCCAGGGGGAGCCCCAGCATTTT,CATSRTQGEPQHF
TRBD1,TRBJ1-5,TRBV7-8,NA,TGTGCCAGCAGCACCGGGACAGGGGTTTATCAGCCCCAGCATTTT,CASSTGTGVYQPQHF
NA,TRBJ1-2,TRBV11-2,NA,TGTGCCAGCAGCTTAGTTACCTCAGTACCCTACTATGGCTACACCTTC,CASSLVTSVPYYGYTF
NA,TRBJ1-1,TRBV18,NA,TGTGCCAGCTCAGGAAGCATGAACACTGAAGCTTTCTTT,CASSGSMNTEAFF
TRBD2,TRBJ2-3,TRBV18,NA,TGTGCCAGCTCAGGACTAGCAGGAGATACGCAGTATTTT,CASSGLAGDTQYF
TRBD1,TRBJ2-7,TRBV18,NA,TGTGCCAGCTCAACCGGGACAGGAGGCTACGAGCAGTACTTC,CASSTGTGGYEQYF